This T cell receptor beta chain was retrieved from a study of T cell responses to AZD1222 COVID-19 vaccine. Sequenced by immunoSEQ multiplex PCR; TCRdb stores in-frame clones only, minus some. The sample has roughly 140,000 clones; about 87% are singletons. V was trimmed by 2 bases and J by 9 bases, leaving 14 bases between them. From germline, CDR1 is SGHTA and CDR2 FQGTGA. The CDR3 length is 15 residues. The chain combines TRBV7-3 with TRBJ1-6; a weak D match, TRBD1 (5 bases). Sequenced here: peripheral blood, sampled on day 0 of MenACWY control vaccination. The source of this sequence is an adult in good health. The CDR3 region is CASSLGGGTSSPLHF. The CDR3 bases are TGTGCCAGCAGCTTAGGGGGAGGAACGAGTTCACCCCTCCACTTT.